The 2 T cell receptor beta chains below were found in one sample sequenced in a study of CD8+ T cells in alopecia areata. RNA, once extracted, was reverse transcribed into cDNA for use as the sequencing template. Clones were sequenced by immunoSEQ multiplex PCR, and TCRdb holds only the in-frame ones, with some missing. The specimen has about 300,000 clones, none found just once. Researchers sorted pooled cutaneous lymph node cells on the basis of CD4, CD8alpha, NKG2D, NKG2ACE and other markers. The sequenced sample was CD4+ T cells sorted from a lymph node. The receptors derive from a C3H/HeJ mouse with alopecia areata. The MHC haplotype recorded for the strain is H2-k.

This clone has only a few counts. Mouse germline and gene names are used. The sequence runs out 4 residues before the end of the CDR3; the remainder is reconstructed from the germline J gene. This chain connects TRBV13-1 to TRBJ1-2; 9 bases are shared with TRBD1. The CDR3 sequence is 13 residues long. CDR1 and CDR2 (germline): NSHNY, SYGAGN. The CDR3 is CASRDRGRGDYTF. CDR3 DNA, as far as it was read: TGTGCCAGCAGGGACAGGGGAAGGGGC.

The sample holds a few counts of this clone. Mouse gene names apply. The read finishes 4 residues shy of the CDR3 end, and the germline J gene is used to complete it. The V call is TRBV31, the J call TRBJ1-1; D is possibly TRBD1 (5 bases). CDR3 length: 12 residues. Germline CDR1 is GKSSPN and CDR2 is SITVG. The sequenced part of the CDR3 DNA is TGTGCCTGGAGTCTGGGGGGACCA. As protein: CAWSLGGP. In full, the CDR3 reads CAWSLGGPEVFF.